The 3 T cell receptor beta chains listed next were all sequenced from one sample in a study of radiotherapy plus CTLA-4 blockade in lung cancer. Here immunoSEQ multiplex PCR was the method, and the copy in TCRdb shows in-frame clones only, minus some. This sample carries about 38,000 clones, around three quarters of them seen once, and the ten largest clones take 8.5% to 9%. The sample here was peripheral blood, taken from a patient treated with radiotherapy plus ipilimumab. These receptors originate from a human donor with non-small cell lung cancer who had stable disease on radiotherapy plus ipilimumab.

This clone turned up a few times. CDR3 nucleotide sequence: TGTGCCAGCAGTCGGACAGACCTCGATTCACCCCTCCACTTT. Amino acid sequence: CASSRTDLDSPLHF. The V gene is TRBV6-1, the J gene TRBJ1-6, with D possibly TRBD1 on 6 matching bases. There are 14 residues in the CDR3. The germline V gene has CDR1 MNHNS and CDR2 SASEGT. Trimming took off 5 bases at V and 8 bases at J, with 13 bases between the two ends.

A single count supports this clone. V gene TRBV30 combines with J gene TRBJ1-1, with a weak D call TRBD1 (6 bases). Germline CDR1 GTSNPN, CDR2 SVGIG (reference sequence). With 5 bases removed from V and 1 base from J, the gap between germline ends came to 11 bases. CDR3 length equals 13 residues. The CDR3 sequence: CAWGGQPNTEAFF. In nucleotides, the CDR3 is TGTGCCTGGGGGGGACAACCGAACACTGAAGCTTTCTTT.

The rearrangement uses TRBV7-8 and TRBJ2-5, with D possibly matching TRBD2 (6 bases). This CDR3 spans 14 amino acids. V was clipped by 3 bases and J by 4 bases, with 12 bases between them. The germline V gene encodes CDR1 SGHVS and CDR2 FQNEAQ. The CDR3 sequence is CASSLEGPRETQYF. The CDR3 bases are TGTGCCAGCAGCTTGGAGGGGCCTCGAGAGACCCAGTACTTC.